One sample yielded the 10 T cell receptor beta chains listed below, sequenced in a study of cytomegalovirus exposure and HLA in healthy donors. 13 Jbeta primers and 60 Vbeta primers were used for the PCR. TCRdb keeps only in-frame clones here, not all; method: immunoSEQ multiplex PCR. The sample includes about 120,000 clones, roughly 67% of them seen just once. Sequencing input: PBMCs. Receptors were obtained from a man aged 18 to 35 in good health and CMV-seropositive.

The CDR3 sequence: CASSGQGQHTGELFF. The DNA for the CDR3 is TGTGCCAGCAGTGGCCAGGGACAGCACACCGGGGAGCTGTTTTTT. This sequence joins TRBV25-1 and TRBJ2-2; 7 positions agree with TRBD1. CDR3 size: 15 residues. Germline V CDR1 and CDR2: MGHDK, SYGVNS. After removal of 4 bases from V and 3 bases from J, the junction contained 5 bases not matched to a gene.

The chain combines TRBV6-5 with TRBJ1-5, with D perhaps matching TRBD1 (5 bases). The length of the CDR3 is 13 residues. V was shortened by 5 bases and J by 9 bases, with 14 bases between the two germline ends. Germline CDR1 is MNHEY and CDR2 is SVGAGI. The CDR3 spells CASSIRAPGPQHF. The CDR3 nucleotides are TGTGCCAGCAGTATCAGGGCCCCCGGGCCCCAGCATTTT.

The V call is TRBV4-1, the J call TRBJ2-5, with a possible D match to TRBD1 (6 bases). In germline, CDR1 is MGHRA, CDR2 YSYEKL. V was trimmed by 0 bases and J by 5 bases, leaving 22 bases between them. This CDR3 spans 18 amino acids. The CDR3 sequence is CASSQEKGEGVRRETQYF. The DNA for the CDR3 is TGCGCCAGCAGCCAAGAGAAGGGAGAGGGGGTGAGGAGGGAGACCCAGTACTTC.

This clone appeared once. The J gene is TRBJ2-2, the V gene TRBV5-1; 8 bases agree with TRBD1. The CDR3 runs 13 residues. V lost 3 bases and J lost 6; bases outside the gene matches: 1. Germline assignment: CDR1 SGHRS and CDR2 YFSETQ. The DNA for the CDR3 is TGCGCCAGCAGCTGGACAGGGCCCGGGGAGCTGTTTTTT. The encoded protein is CASSWTGPGELFF.

The chain recombines TRBV28 with TRBJ1-3; possibly TRBD1 for D (5 bases). CDR3 length: 17 residues. Germline V CDR1 and CDR2: MDHEN, SYDVKM. V lost 3 bases and J lost 1, with 16 bases in between. For the CDR3, the DNA is TGTGCCAGCAGTTTTTTTGGCAGGGTTAATTCTGGAAACACCATATATTTT. Translation: CASSFFGRVNSGNTIYF.

V gene TRBV19 combines with J gene TRBJ2-1, with 8 bases aligning to TRBD1. There are 15 residues in the CDR3. With 5 bases clipped from V and 8 bases from J, the junction kept 11 bases outside the gene matches. CDR1 is LNHDA and CDR2 is SQIVND in the germline V gene (reference sequence). CDR3 loop: CASSPRTGRRDEQFF. CDR3 nucleotide sequence: TGTGCCAGTAGTCCCCGGACAGGGAGAAGAGATGAGCAGTTCTTC.

V usage is TRBV7-2 and J usage is TRBJ2-2; tentative D call: TRBD1 (6 bases). Trimming left V 5 bases short and J 5 bases short, with 24 bases between. The germline gives CDR1 SGHTA, CDR2 FQGNSA. This CDR3 comprises 18 residues. The CDR3 protein is CASSLLYPGHEDTGELFF. The CDR3, as DNA: TGTGCCAGCAGCCTACTCTACCCGGGACACGAGGATACCGGGGAGCTGTTTTTT.

The gene calls are TRBV2 and TRBJ2-2; 8 positions match TRBD1. In germline, CDR1 is SNHLY, CDR2 FYNNEI. Unmatched junction bases numbered 6, after V lost 7 bases and J lost 5 bases. CDR3 length: 14 residues. The CDR3 DNA is TGTGCCAGCAAGGACAGGGTGGGGACCGGGGAGCTGTTTTTT. Its protein product is CASKDRVGTGELFF.

V is TRBV6-5 and J is TRBJ2-3; D unresolved. Trimming took 0 bases from V and 4 from J, leaving 5 bases between them. Germline assignment: CDR1 MNHEY and CDR2 SVGAGI. This CDR3 is 13 amino acids long. CDR3 sequence (DNA): TGTGCCAGCAGTTACTCGAACTCAGATACGCAGTATTTT. Protein: CASSYSNSDTQYF.

The J gene is TRBJ2-1, the V gene TRBV27, with 14 bases lining up with TRBD2. Per the germline V gene, CDR1 is MNHEY and CDR2 is SMNVEV (reference sequence). Trimming removed 6 bases from V and 0 bases from J; junction bases left unmatched: 13. The CDR3 extends over 20 amino acids. CDR3 sequence (DNA): TGTGCCAGCAGAAGGGAAACCGGGACTAGCGGGGGTTTCTCCTACAATGAGCAGTTCTTC. As protein: CASRRETGTSGGFSYNEQFF.